Only a few counts were recorded for the clone carrying this T cell receptor (beta chain). These data belong to a study of blood T cells in healthy people across ages. A J-beta primer mix and a sample-barcoded 5' primer were used in a second PCR of roughly 6 to 12 cycles. Every single cDNA molecule received a tag from a template-switch adaptor with 12 random nucleotides. TCRdb reprocessed the 5' RACE reads via MiXCR and lists one record per CDR3 protein. The profile shows 1.5 million to 1.9 million distinct CDR3 sequences, roughly 43% of them singletons. The sample was blood. This sequence originates from a woman aged 18 to 35 in good health.

The CDR3 DNA sequence: TGTGCCAGCAGGAACGGGGGGCAGGGCTACACCTTC. It is translated as CASRNGGQGYTF. This sequence joins TRBV6-6 and TRBJ1-2; D is possibly TRBD1 (6 bases). The CDR3 length is 12 residues. V was shortened by 6 bases and J by 8 bases, with 13 bases between the two germline ends. Germline V gene sequence: CDR1 MNHNY, CDR2 SVGAGI (reference sequence).